This T cell receptor (beta chain) emerged from a study of blood T cell repertoires in COVID-19. How the authors handled the data: By means of reference gene primer amplification, nucleated cell counts were estimated. The table came from immunoSEQ multiplex PCR; TCRdb's copy has only in-frame clones and leaves some out. D and trimming come from the DNA, and the V and J calls and clone size come from that table. Here the sample spans 100,000 or so clones, 65% to 90% being singletons. CDR1 is KGHSH, CDR2 LQKENI, per germline. CDR3 length: 15 amino acids. V lost 0 bases and J lost 1, with 9 bases in between.

The receptor was isolated from a woman in her fifties or sixties who had recovered from COVID-19. The genes are TRBV18 and TRBJ1-1; a weak D match, TRBD1 (5 bases). Sequencing input: PBMCs or T cells enriched from blood (not recorded which). The DNA for the CDR3 is TGTGCCAGCTCACCACCATTCGACAGGAACACTGAAGCTTTCTTT. As protein: CASSPPFDRNTEAFF. The full variable domain, in which reference TRBV18 and TRBJ1-1 provide the parts outside the CDR3, is NAGVMQNPRHLVRRRGQEARLRCSPMKGHSHVYWYRQLPEEGLKFMVYLQKENIIDESGMPKERFSAEFPKEGPSILRIQQVVRGDSAAYFCASSPPFDRNTEAFFGQGTRLTVV.